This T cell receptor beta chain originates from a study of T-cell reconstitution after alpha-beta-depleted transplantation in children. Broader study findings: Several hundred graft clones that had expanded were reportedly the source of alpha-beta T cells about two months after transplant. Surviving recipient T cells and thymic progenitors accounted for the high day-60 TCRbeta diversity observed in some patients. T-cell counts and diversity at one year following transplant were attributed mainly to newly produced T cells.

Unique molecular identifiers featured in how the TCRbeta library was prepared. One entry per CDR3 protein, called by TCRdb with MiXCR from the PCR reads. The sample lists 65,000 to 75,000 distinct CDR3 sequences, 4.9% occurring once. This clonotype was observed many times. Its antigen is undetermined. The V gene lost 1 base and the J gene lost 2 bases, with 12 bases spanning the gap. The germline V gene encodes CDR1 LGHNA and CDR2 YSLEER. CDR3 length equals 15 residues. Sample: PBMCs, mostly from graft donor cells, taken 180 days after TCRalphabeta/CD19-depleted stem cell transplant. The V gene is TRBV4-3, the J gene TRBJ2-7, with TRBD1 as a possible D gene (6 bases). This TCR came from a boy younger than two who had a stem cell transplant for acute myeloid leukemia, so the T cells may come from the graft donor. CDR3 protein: CASSQGPGAPYEQYF. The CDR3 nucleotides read TGCGCCAGCAGCCAAGGTCCAGGGGCCCCCTACGAGCAGTACTTC.